The clone carrying this T cell receptor (beta chain) appeared once. Its antigen is still unknown. The assay was run at survey level. Up to 500,000 reads were sequenced per sample. Libraries were prepared by immunoSEQ multiplex PCR; TCRdb keeps only in-frame clonotypes and omits some of them. This sample has roughly 30,000 clones, with approximately 82% found just once. Trimming stripped 2 bases from V and 0 bases from J, with 14 bases between. The CDR3 loop spans 16 amino acids. The germline V gene encodes CDR1 SGDLS and CDR2 YYNGEE. This entry is derived from a study of pediatric ulcerative colitis. Points from the study as a whole: Blood-rectal clonal overlap within each person was significantly higher in ulcerative colitis patients than controls. Rectal repertoires separated controls, mild-moderate and acute severe colitis.

V usage is TRBV9 and J usage is TRBJ2-5; D is possibly TRBD2 (5 bases). The receptor comes from a boy between 10 and 17 years old with severe ulcerative colitis. Sequencing input: blood. The CDR3 sequence: CASSVGGSSYQETQYF. The CDR3 DNA sequence: TGTGCCAGCAGCGTCGGCGGGTCGAGCTACCAAGAGACCCAGTACTTC. Filled out from reference TRBV9 and TRBJ2-5, the complete variable domain reads DSGVTQTPKHLITATGQRVTLRCSPRSGDLSVYWYQQSLDQGLQFLIQYYNGEERAKGNILERFSAQQFPDLHSELNLSSLELGDSALYFCASSVGGSSYQETQYFGPGTRLLVL.